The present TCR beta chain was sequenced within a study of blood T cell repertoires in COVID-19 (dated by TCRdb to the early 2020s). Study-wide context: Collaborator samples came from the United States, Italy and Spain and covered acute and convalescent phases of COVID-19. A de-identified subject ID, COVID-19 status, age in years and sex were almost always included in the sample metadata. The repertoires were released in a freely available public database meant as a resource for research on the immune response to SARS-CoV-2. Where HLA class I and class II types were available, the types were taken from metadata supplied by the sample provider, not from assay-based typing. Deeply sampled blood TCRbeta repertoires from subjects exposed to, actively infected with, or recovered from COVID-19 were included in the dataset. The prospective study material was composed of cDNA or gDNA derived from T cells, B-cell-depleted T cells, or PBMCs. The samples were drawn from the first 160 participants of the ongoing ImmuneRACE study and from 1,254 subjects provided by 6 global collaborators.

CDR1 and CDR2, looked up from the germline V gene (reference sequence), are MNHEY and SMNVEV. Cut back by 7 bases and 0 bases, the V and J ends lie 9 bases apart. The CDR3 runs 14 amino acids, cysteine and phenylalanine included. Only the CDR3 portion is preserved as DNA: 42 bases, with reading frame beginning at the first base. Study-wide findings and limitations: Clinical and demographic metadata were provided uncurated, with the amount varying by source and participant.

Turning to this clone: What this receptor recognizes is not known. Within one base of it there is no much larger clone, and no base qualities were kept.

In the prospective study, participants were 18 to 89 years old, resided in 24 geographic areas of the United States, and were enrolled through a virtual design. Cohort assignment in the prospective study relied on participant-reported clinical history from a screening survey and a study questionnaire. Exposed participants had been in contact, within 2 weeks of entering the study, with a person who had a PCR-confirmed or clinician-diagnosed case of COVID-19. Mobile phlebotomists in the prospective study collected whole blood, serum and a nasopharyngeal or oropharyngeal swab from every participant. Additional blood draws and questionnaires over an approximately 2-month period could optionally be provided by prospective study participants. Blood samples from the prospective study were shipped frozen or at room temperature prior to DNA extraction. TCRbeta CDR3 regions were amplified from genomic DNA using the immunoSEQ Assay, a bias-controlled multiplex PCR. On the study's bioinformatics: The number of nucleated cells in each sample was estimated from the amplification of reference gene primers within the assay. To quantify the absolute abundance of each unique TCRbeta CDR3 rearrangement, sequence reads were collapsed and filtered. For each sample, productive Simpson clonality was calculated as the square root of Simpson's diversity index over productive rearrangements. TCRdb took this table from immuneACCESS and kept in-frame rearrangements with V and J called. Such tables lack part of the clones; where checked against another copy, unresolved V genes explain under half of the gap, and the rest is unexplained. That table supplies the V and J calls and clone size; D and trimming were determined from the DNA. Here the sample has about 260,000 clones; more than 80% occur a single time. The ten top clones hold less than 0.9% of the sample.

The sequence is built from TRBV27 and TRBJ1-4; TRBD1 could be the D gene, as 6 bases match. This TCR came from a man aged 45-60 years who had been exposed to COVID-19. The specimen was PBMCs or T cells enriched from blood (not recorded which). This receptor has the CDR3 CASKDRSTNEKLFF. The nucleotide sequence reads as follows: TGTGCCAGCAAGGACAGATCAACTAATGAAAAACTGTTTTTT. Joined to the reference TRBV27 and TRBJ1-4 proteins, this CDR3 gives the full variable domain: EAQVTQNPRYLITVTGKKLTVTCSQNMNHEYMSWYRQDPGLGLRQIYYSMNVEVTDKGDVPEGYKVSRKEKRNFPLILESPSPNQTSLYFCASKDRSTNEKLFFGSGTQLSVL.